The 20 T cell receptor beta chains listed next were all sequenced from one sample in a study of T cell changes during pregnancy in multiple sclerosis. Measured with immunoSEQ multiplex PCR; TCRdb has only the in-frame clones, and not every one. The sample yields around 32,000 clones, about nine tenths seen once. Sequenced material: CD8+ T cells from peripheral blood mononuclear cells, taken in the second trimester of pregnancy. The receptors were sampled from a female donor in good health, enrolled as a control in a pregnancy study.

This chain joins TRBV5-1 and TRBJ1-6; the D gene is possibly TRBD1 (6 bases). This CDR3 contains 16 residues. The germline V gene encodes CDR1 SGHRS and CDR2 YFSETQ. Trimming cost V 4 bases and J 11 bases, with 22 bases left between them. This chain's CDR3 is CASSTDGTPDGAPLHF. As DNA, the CDR3 is TGCGCCAGCAGCACGGACGGGACACCCGATGGAGCACCCCTCCACTTT.

The chain is built from TRBV4-3 and TRBJ2-7, with D perhaps matching TRBD1 (6 bases). The ends were cut back, 0 bases at V and 3 bases at J, with 21 bases in the middle. The CDR3 is made up of 18 amino acids. CDR1 and CDR2 (germline): LGHNA, YSLEER. The CDR3, as DNA: TGCGCCAGCAGCCAAGAGGGACACAGGGCCGGGCTTAACTACGAGCAGTACTTC. This sequence encodes CASSQEGHRAGLNYEQYF.

This clone was detected once. The chain joins TRBV6-5 to TRBJ2-7; 11 bases agree with TRBD2. The CDR3 sequence is 15 residues long. V lost 6 bases to trimming and J lost 0 bases; unmatched junction nucleotides: 4. From germline, CDR1 is MNHEY and CDR2 SVGAGI. CDR3 coding DNA: TGTGCCAGCAGAGTAGCGGGGGGGAGCTCCTACGAGCAGTACTTC. As protein: CASRVAGGSSYEQYF.

This chain uses TRBV5-6 with TRBJ1-2; D perhaps matches TRBD1 (6 bases). Trimming took off 0 bases at V and 3 bases at J, with 9 bases between the two ends. Looked up from germline, CDR1 is SGHDT and CDR2 is YYEEEE. The CDR3 length is 14 residues. The CDR3 region is CASSLEQGYYGYTF. CDR3 in DNA: TGTGCCAGCAGCTTGGAACAGGGCTACTATGGCTACACCTTC.

This chain connects TRBV25-1 to TRBJ2-3, with 7 bases that match TRBD1. Looked up from germline, CDR1 is MGHDK and CDR2 is SYGVNS. The CDR3 totals 12 residues. With V trimmed by 6 bases and J by 3 bases, 0 bases remained unmatched. The CDR3 coding sequence is TGTGCCAGCAGGACAGGGACAGATACGCAGTATTTT. Protein sequence: CASRTGTDTQYF.

The chain recombines TRBV9 with TRBJ2-5; TRBD2 agrees at 11 bases. The CDR3 has 16 amino acids. CDR1 and CDR2 from the germline V gene are SGDLS and YYNGEE. Losses at the gene ends were 0 bases for V and 0 bases for J; bases not matched to a gene: 1. CDR3 in amino acids: CASSVGTSGYQETQYF. The CDR3 region has the DNA TGTGCCAGCAGCGTAGGGACTAGCGGGTACCAAGAGACCCAGTACTTC.

V gene TRBV19 combines with J gene TRBJ2-5; 10 nucleotides line up with TRBD2. With 7 bases clipped from V and 3 bases from J, the junction kept 5 bases outside the gene matches. CDR3 length equals 14 residues. Germline CDR1 reads LNHDA; CDR2 reads SQIVND (reference sequence). This CDR3 is CASNSGLAEETQYF. The CDR3 DNA is TGTGCCAGTAACTCAGGACTAGCGGAAGAGACCCAGTACTTC.

The chain is built from TRBV7-2 and TRBJ2-3; TRBD2 aligns across 14 bases. V shed 3 bases, J shed 3 bases, and the junction held 11 bases outside the gene matches. The CDR3 totals 19 residues. Germline CDR1 is SGHTA and CDR2 is FQGNSA. CDR3 residues: CASSLDSPGLAGVTDTQYF. For the CDR3, the DNA is TGTGCCAGCAGCTTGGACTCACCGGGACTAGCGGGAGTAACAGATACGCAGTATTTT.

The CDR3 sequence is CATARGSSTDTQYF. For the CDR3, the DNA is TGTGCCACCGCGCGGGGGTCTAGCACAGATACGCAGTATTTT. The rearrangement links TRBV15 to TRBJ2-3; 7 bases line up with TRBD2. V gave up 8 bases and J gave up 0 bases; unmatched junction bases: 5. CDR3 length: 14 amino acids. Looked up from germline, CDR1 is LNHNV and CDR2 is YYDKDF (reference sequence).

The J gene is TRBJ1-2, the V gene TRBV4-2; a weak D match, TRBD1 (6 bases). V lost 3 bases and J 5 bases, leaving 13 bases between the germline ends. Germline V lookup: CDR1 LGHNA, CDR2 YNFKEQ. The CDR3 has 14 amino acids. The CDR3 loop reads CASSQGAIDYGYTF. CDR3 in DNA: TGTGCCAGCAGCCAGGGGGCGATAGATTATGGCTACACCTTC.

This clone appeared once. The chain recombines TRBV5-4 with TRBJ2-6; D remains unclear. Germline V gene data show CDR1 as SGHNT and CDR2 as YYREEE (reference sequence). V lost 5 bases, J lost 0 bases, and 6 bases lay in between. There are 14 residues in the CDR3. This CDR3 reads CASRFGSGANVLTF. CDR3 DNA sequence: TGTGCCAGCAGGTTCGGCTCTGGGGCCAACGTCCTGACTTTC.

CDR3 amino acids: CASSQGWGGDYGYTF. The CDR3 coding sequence is TGCGCCAGCAGCCAAGGTTGGGGAGGGGACTATGGCTACACCTTC. This chain uses TRBV4-3 with TRBJ1-2, with D tentatively TRBD1 (5 bases). Trimming shortened V by 1 base and J by 3 bases, and 12 bases separated the two germline ends. CDR1 and CDR2 (germline): LGHNA, YSLEER. The CDR3 loop spans 15 amino acids.

The rearrangement links TRBV29-1 to TRBJ2-1; tentatively, D is TRBD1 (5 bases). The germline CDR1 and CDR2 sequences are SQVTM and ANQGSEA. This CDR3 spans 15 amino acids. Trimming removed 4 bases from V and 1 base from J, with 14 bases in between. The CDR3 loop is CSVGQPQGSYNEQFF. DNA of the CDR3: TGCAGCGTTGGTCAGCCGCAGGGATCCTACAATGAGCAGTTCTTC.

The V gene is TRBV30, the J gene TRBJ2-2, with TRBD2 matching 13 bases. After removal of 8 bases from V and 7 bases from J, the junction contained 7 bases not matched to a gene. Germline V CDR1 and CDR2: GTSNPN, SVGIG (reference sequence). The CDR3 covers 14 residues. CDR3 DNA sequence: TGTGCCGGAGGGACTAGCGGGGTATTCGGGGAGCTGTTTTTT. Its translation is CAGGTSGVFGELFF.

The chain links TRBV4-1 to TRBJ2-2, with TRBD1 as a possible D gene (6 bases). The CDR3 consists of 15 residues. Trimming removed 4 bases from V and 2 bases from J, with 11 bases in between. Germline CDR1 reads MGHRA; CDR2 reads YSYEKL. The CDR3 here is CASSLSGTNTGELFF. The CDR3 DNA follows: TGCGCCAGCAGCCTCTCCGGGACAAACACCGGGGAGCTGTTTTTT.

This clone is a singleton in its sample. J is TRBJ2-1 and V is TRBV6-1, with a possible D match to TRBD1 (6 bases). Trimming pared 4 bases from V and 4 bases from J, leaving 20 bases between. The germline V gene has CDR1 MNHNS and CDR2 SASEGT. The CDR3 spans 17 residues. The CDR3 region is CASSVPLRDTSYNEQFF. DNA for the CDR3: TGTGCCAGCAGTGTACCACTCCGGGACACGTCATACAATGAGCAGTTCTTC.

The chain recombines TRBV4-2 with TRBJ2-7; 10 bases align to TRBD2. V lost 3 bases, J lost 2 bases, and 4 bases stayed unmatched. The CDR3 length is 15 residues. The V gene's germline CDR1 is LGHNA and CDR2 YNFKEQ. The CDR3 bases are TGTGCCAGCAGCCAGGAGCTAGCGGGGGCCTACGAGCAGTACTTC. Its translation is CASSQELAGAYEQYF.

V and J are TRBV27 and TRBJ2-2, with a tentative D call TRBD2 (6 bases). Germline assignment: CDR1 MNHEY and CDR2 SMNVEV (reference sequence). CDR3 length: 12 amino acids. V lost 11 bases and J lost 7, with 14 bases in between. The CDR3 spells CAVGLGSGELFF. Written as DNA, the CDR3 is TGTGCCGTAGGGCTCGGGAGCGGGGAGCTGTTTTTT.

The chain employs TRBV19 and TRBJ1-2, with 7 positions matching TRBD1. CDR1 and CDR2 (germline): LNHDA, SQIVND (reference sequence). The CDR3 is 16 amino acids. V lost 6 bases to trimming and J lost 4 bases; unmatched junction nucleotides: 14. Here the CDR3 reads CASRVDRPYDFYGYTF. CDR3 DNA sequence: TGTGCCAGTAGGGTGGACAGGCCCTACGACTTCTATGGCTACACCTTC.

J is TRBJ2-7 and V is TRBV6-1; D remains unclear. Per germline, CDR1 MNHNS and CDR2 SASEGT. The germline V and J ends were trimmed by 1 base and 3 bases, with 10 bases remaining between them. This CDR3 is 14 amino acids long. For the CDR3, the DNA is TGTGCCAGCAGTGAAGTGGGCAGCCTCTACGAGCAGTACTTC. It specifies CASSEVGSLYEQYF.